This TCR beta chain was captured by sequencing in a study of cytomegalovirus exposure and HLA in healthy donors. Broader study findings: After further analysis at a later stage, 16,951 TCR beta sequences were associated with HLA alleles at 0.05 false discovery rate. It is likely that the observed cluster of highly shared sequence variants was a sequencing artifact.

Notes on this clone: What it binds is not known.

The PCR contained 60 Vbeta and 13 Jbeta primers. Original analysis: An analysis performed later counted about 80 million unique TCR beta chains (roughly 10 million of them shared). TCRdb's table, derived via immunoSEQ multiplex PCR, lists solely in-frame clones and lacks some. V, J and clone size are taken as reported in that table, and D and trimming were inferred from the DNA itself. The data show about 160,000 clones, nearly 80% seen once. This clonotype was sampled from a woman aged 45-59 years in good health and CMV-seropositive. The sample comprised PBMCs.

CDR3 DNA: TGTGCCAGCTCACCCGGGACTCTGAACACCGGGGAGCTGTTTTTT. This codes for CASSPGTLNTGELFF. The chain is built from TRBV18 and TRBJ2-2, with D perhaps TRBD2 (6 bases). Between the trimmed V and J ends, which lost 3 bases and 1 base, there was a span of 9 bases. CDR1 and CDR2 from the germline V gene are KGHSH and LQKENI. This CDR3 region has 15 residues.